Shown below are 23 T cell receptor beta chains from a single sample sequenced in a study of cytomegalovirus exposure and HLA in healthy donors. 13 Jbeta primers and 60 Vbeta primers were used for the PCR. Repertoires were generated with immunoSEQ multiplex PCR, while TCRdb's copy carries only in-frame clones and drops some. The repertoire consists of some 190,000 clones, with 80% to 85% occurring once and the leading ten covering 1.2%. Source material: PBMCs. Every receptor here comes from a boy aged 2 to 9 in good health and CMV-seronegative.

The genes are TRBV10-2 and TRBJ1-2, with 12 bases aligning to TRBD1. The V and J ends lost 8 bases and 4 bases, in that order; junction bases with no gene match: 5. CDR3 length equals 14 residues. The germline gives CDR1 WSHSY, CDR2 SAAADI. CDR3 sequence reads: CASRPGQGAYGYTF. The CDR3 DNA follows: TGCGCCAGCCGACCGGGACAGGGGGCCTATGGCTACACCTTC.

Only a few counts were recorded for this clone. V is TRBV27 and J is TRBJ2-5; a weak D match, TRBD1 (6 bases). V lost 5 bases and J 5 bases, leaving 15 bases between the germline ends. The germline V gene has CDR1 MNHEY and CDR2 SMNVEV (reference sequence). The CDR3 covers 14 residues. CDR3 in amino acids: CASSPKQGTETQYF. In nucleotides, the CDR3 is TGTGCCAGCAGTCCCAAACAGGGTACGGAGACCCAGTACTTC.

The chain employs TRBV7-2 and TRBJ1-2; no clear D gene. Germline CDR1 is SGHTA and CDR2 is FQGNSA. The CDR3 has 12 amino acids. V dropped 0 bases and J dropped 6 bases, with 5 bases sitting between them. CDR3 in amino acids: CASSLARNGYTF. CDR3 coding DNA: TGTGCCAGCAGCTTAGCCAGAAATGGCTACACCTTC. The full variable domain, with the rest looked up from reference TRBV7-2 and TRBJ1-2, is GAGVSQSPSNKVTEKGKDVELRCDPISGHTALYWYRQSLGQGLEFLIYFQGNSAPDKSGLPSDRFSAERTGGSVSTLTIQRTQQEDSAVYLCASSLARNGYTFGSGTRLTVV.

The chain has TRBV5-1 and TRBJ1-2; TRBD1 matches 9 bases. CDR3 length: 13 amino acids. Germline assignment: CDR1 SGHRS and CDR2 YFSETQ. The ends lost 3 bases at V and 3 bases at J; junction bases unmatched: 0. The CDR3 loop is CASSWDRDYGYTF. CDR3 bases: TGCGCCAGCAGCTGGGACAGGGACTATGGCTACACCTTC.

The chain links TRBV19 to TRBJ1-2; 10 nucleotides line up with TRBD1. The CDR3 has 14 amino acids. The junction had 4 bases not matched to a gene; V was cut back by 6 bases and J by 3 bases. Germline assignment: CDR1 LNHDA and CDR2 SQIVND (reference sequence). CDR3 sequence (DNA): TGTGCCAGTAGGGGGACAGGGGAGGACTATGGCTACACCTTC. Translated, it gives CASRGTGEDYGYTF.

The chain links TRBV19 to TRBJ2-2; a possible D gene is TRBD1 (5 bases). V was pared by 3 bases and J by 0 bases, with 11 bases between. The CDR3 spans 16 residues. CDR1 and CDR2 (germline): LNHDA, SQIVND (reference sequence). The CDR3 region has the DNA TGTGCCAGTAGTATTCCCAGGGAAGCGAACACCGGGGAGCTGTTTTTT. Translated: CASSIPREANTGELFF.

The chain carries TRBV11-2 and TRBJ2-3; 7 nucleotides align to TRBD2. The J segment lost 5 bases and the V segment lost 1 base, leaving 6 bases of the junction unmatched. The CDR3 covers 15 residues. The germline V gene encodes CDR1 SGHAT and CDR2 FQNNGV. The CDR3 sequence: CASSLAGGMEDTQYF. CDR3 sequence (DNA): TGTGCCAGCAGCTTAGCGGGGGGTATGGAAGATACGCAGTATTTT.

This sequence joins TRBV12-5 and TRBJ1-2, with 8 nucleotides matching TRBD1. V dropped 6 bases and J dropped 4; count of bases not matched to a gene: 7. Germline-derived CDR1 and CDR2 are LGHNT and FRNRAP. CDR3 length: 14 amino acids. The CDR3 is CASGSDRGIYGYTF. The CDR3 DNA follows: TGTGCTAGTGGCTCCGACAGGGGTATCTATGGCTACACCTTC.

The chain couples TRBV30 to TRBJ2-3; 11 nucleotides line up with TRBD2. The V and J ends lost 0 bases and 4 bases, in that order; junction bases with no gene match: 0. Germline CDR1 and CDR2: GTSNPN and SVGIG (reference sequence). The CDR3 length is 14 residues. The CDR3 sequence is CAWSVSGGADTQYF. DNA for the CDR3: TGTGCCTGGAGTGTTAGCGGGGGGGCAGATACGCAGTATTTT.

The gene calls are TRBV18 and TRBJ2-5; 8 nucleotides align to TRBD2. This CDR3 is 14 amino acids long. Germline trimming cut 3 bases from V and 2 bases from J; bases unmatched to any gene: 2. Germline-derived CDR1 and CDR2 are KGHSH and LQKENI. The CDR3 spells CASSPPSGQETQYF. The CDR3, as DNA: TGTGCCAGCTCACCCCCTAGCGGGCAAGAGACCCAGTACTTC.

This sequence joins TRBV9 and TRBJ2-7; 12 positions agree with TRBD2. Germline V gene lookup returns CDR1 SGDLS and CDR2 YYNGEE. The CDR3 spans 14 residues. After removal of 0 bases from V and 7 bases from J, the junction contained 2 bases not matched to a gene. CDR3 coding DNA: TGTGCCAGCAGCGTAGGACTAGCGGGGGAAGAGCAGTACTTC. It is translated as CASSVGLAGEEQYF.

The rearrangement links TRBV6-1 to TRBJ2-1, with TRBD1 as a possible D gene (6 bases). The CDR3 has 12 amino acids. Germline CDR1 is MNHNS and CDR2 is SASEGT. Between the trimmed V and J ends, which lost 4 bases and 6 bases, there was a span of 7 bases. The CDR3 DNA sequence: TGTGCCAGCAGTGGAGGGGGCAATGAGCAGTTCTTC. Translating gives CASSGGGNEQFF.

Regarding this clone: The sample carries other DNA sequences with the same CDR3. V gene TRBV19 combines with J gene TRBJ2-3; perhaps TRBD1 as D (6 bases). The CDR3 has 14 amino acids. Trimming left V 4 bases short and J 2 bases short, with 10 bases between. Germline V gives CDR1 LNHDA, CDR2 SQIVND (reference sequence). The CDR3 DNA is TGTGCCAGTAGTACCCGGACAGCCACAGATACGCAGTATTTT. It codes for CASSTRTATDTQYF.

The chain links TRBV7-2 to TRBJ2-5; 8 bases align to TRBD2. The ends lost 2 bases at V and 0 bases at J; junction bases unmatched: 5. Germline assignment: CDR1 SGHTA and CDR2 FQGNSA. The CDR3 extends over 16 amino acids. The CDR3 protein is CASSLSVAGYQETQYF. As DNA, the CDR3 is TGTGCCAGCAGCTTATCGGTAGCGGGGTACCAAGAGACCCAGTACTTC.

CDR3 coding DNA: TGTGCCTGGAGTCCCTTTCATGACAGAAGTTGGGGCTACACCTTC. Translating it yields CAWSPFHDRSWGYTF. This chain uses TRBV30 with TRBJ1-2, with D possibly matching TRBD1 (5 bases). Looked up from germline, CDR1 is GTSNPN and CDR2 is SVGIG (reference sequence). The CDR3 loop spans 15 amino acids. The germline V and J ends were trimmed by 2 bases and 8 bases, with 21 bases remaining between them.

The CDR3 coding sequence is TGCGCCAGTCCTAAGGGACAAGGCTCTGGGGCCAACGTCCTGACTTTC. Amino acid sequence: CASPKGQGSGANVLTF. This rearrangement joins TRBV23-1 to TRBJ2-6; possibly TRBD1 for D (6 bases). TRBV23-1 is annotated as an ORF whose role is uncertain. The CDR3 extends over 16 amino acids. Trimming shortened V by 9 bases and J by 0 bases, and 15 bases separated the two germline ends.

This clone was recorded a few times. The V call is TRBV5-1, the J call TRBJ1-1; TRBD1 aligns across 8 bases. Trimming at V came to 6 bases and at J to 12 bases, leaving 7 bases not matched to a gene. The CDR3 extends over 11 amino acids. Germline V gives CDR1 SGHRS, CDR2 YFSETQ. The DNA of the CDR3 is TGCGCCAGCATCGCAGGGGGCATGACTTTCTTT. Its translation: CASIAGGMTFF.

CDR3 sequence reads: CASSLGRMPGNEQYV. The CDR3 DNA reads as TGTGCCAGCAGCTTAGGCAGAATGCCAGGAAACGAGCAGTACGTC. The chain carries TRBV11-2 and TRBJ2-7; D not resolved. With 1 base removed from V and 5 bases from J, the gap between germline ends came to 15 bases. Germline values: CDR1 SGHAT, CDR2 FQNNGV. This CDR3 spans 15 amino acids.

This chain joins TRBV19 and TRBJ2-5, with TRBD2 matching 9 bases. This CDR3 contains 18 residues. V trimming: 4 bases; J trimming: 5 bases; junction bases outside the gene matches: 17. Germline values: CDR1 LNHDA, CDR2 SQIVND (reference sequence). The CDR3 loop reads CASSTGRGTSRTRETQYF. Here the CDR3 DNA reads TGTGCCAGTAGTACCGGGAGGGGGACTAGCCGGACTCGGGAGACCCAGTACTTC.

J is TRBJ2-7 and V is TRBV29-1; D perhaps matches TRBD2 (6 bases). The CDR3 runs 13 residues. Germline-derived CDR1 and CDR2 are SQVTM and ANQGSEA. The germline V and J ends were trimmed by 5 bases and 0 bases, with 11 bases remaining between them. CDR3 residues: CSVSGTYSYEQYF. The CDR3 DNA reads as TGCAGCGTTTCCGGGACTTACTCCTACGAGCAGTACTTC.

The rearrangement uses TRBV6-6 and TRBJ2-7; 10 bases are a match to TRBD1. V was pared by 7 bases and J by 4 bases, with 7 bases of the junction left unmatched. Germline V gene sequence: CDR1 MNHNY, CDR2 SVGAGI (reference sequence). There are 14 residues in the CDR3. Here the CDR3 reads CASTQDRGVYEQYF. CDR3 coding DNA: TGTGCCAGCACCCAGGACAGGGGGGTTTACGAGCAGTACTTC.

This clone showed up just once. This chain uses TRBV27 with TRBJ1-2; TRBD1 agrees at 8 bases. Trimming at V came to 5 bases and at J to 3 bases, leaving 2 bases not matched to a gene. The germline CDR1 and CDR2 sequences are MNHEY and SMNVEV (reference sequence). The CDR3 length is 13 residues. DNA of the CDR3: TGTGCCAGCAGTACACAGGGGGACTATGGCTACACCTTC. Its translation: CASSTQGDYGYTF.

V gene TRBV14 combines with J gene TRBJ2-1; tentatively, D is TRBD1 (6 bases). Trimming took off 0 bases at V and 6 bases at J, with 18 bases between the two ends. Per germline, CDR1 SGHDN and CDR2 FVKESK. The CDR3 loop spans 17 amino acids. CDR3 nucleotide sequence: TGTGCCAGCAGCCAAGAAAGGGGGAGTATTTCGGTCAATGAGCAGTTCTTC. Translating it yields CASSQERGSISVNEQFF.